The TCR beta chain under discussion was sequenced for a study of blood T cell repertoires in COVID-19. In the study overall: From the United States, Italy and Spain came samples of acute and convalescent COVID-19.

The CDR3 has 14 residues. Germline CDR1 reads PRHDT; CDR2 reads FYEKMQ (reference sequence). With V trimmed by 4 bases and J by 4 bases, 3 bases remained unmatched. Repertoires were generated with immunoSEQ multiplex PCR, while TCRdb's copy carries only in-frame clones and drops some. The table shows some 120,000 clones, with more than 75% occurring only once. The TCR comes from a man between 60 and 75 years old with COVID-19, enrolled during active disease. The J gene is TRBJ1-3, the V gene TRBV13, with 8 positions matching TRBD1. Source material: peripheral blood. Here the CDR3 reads CASSWTGKGNTIYF. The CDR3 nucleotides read TGTGCCAGCAGCTGGACAGGGAAGGGAAACACCATATATTTT.